The rows below give T cell receptor beta chains drawn from one sample of a study of regulatory T cells in long-lasting Graves disease. MiXCR, run by TCRdb on the multiplex PCR reads, gives a single entry per CDR3 protein. The sample lists fewer than 500,000 distinct CDR3 sequences, around 16% occurring once. The same data also contributed to another study, on T cells in Graves' hyperthyroidism and ophthalmopathy.

Sequencing used peripheral blood mononuclear cells (PBMCs), obtained at new diagnosis, from a patient treated with antithyroid drugs. Receptors were obtained from a man in his forties or fifties with Graves disease. Both conserved end residues are trimmed from each CDR3. The size of a clone is reported for some rows only, either as once, few or many, or as a class for expanded clones.

j_call clone_size v_call cdr3_aa
TRBJ2-3 many TRBV3-1 ASSHGGRTDTQY
TRBJ1-3 few TRBV28 ASIRRGSGNTIY
TRBJ2-3 many TRBV28 ASSLVGRASTDTQY
TRBJ2-1 . TRBV6-5 ASSFYSNNEQF
TRBJ2-3 many TRBV5-1 ASSLDGRHTDTQY
TRBJ2-1 few TRBV7-6 ASSLAGDREYEQF
TRBJ2-1 . TRBV5-1 TSSLTYNEQF
TRBJ1-1 many TRBV3-1 ASSQATNTEAF
TRBJ2-3 many TRBV2 ASSPDRGGTDTQY
TRBJ1-1 many TRBV20-1 SARGEAGTEAF
TRBJ2-7 . TRBV29-1 SVGGLGRNYEQY
TRBJ2-3 many TRBV20-1 SALTSGSSDTQY
TRBJ1-1 . TRBV11-2 ASSLVRGRPEAF
TRBJ2-7 . TRBV5-6 ASSRIPGQGPTSQY
TRBJ1-2 . TRBV10-3 AIGGTDTGGYT
TRBJ1-6 many TRBV20-1 SVADGTGPSPLH
TRBJ1-1 many TRBV6-1 ASTGLRNTEAF
TRBJ1-2 . TRBV24-1 ATSDSVRVGGYT
TRBJ2-2 few TRBV27 ASRTSGSAVGELF
TRBJ1-4 few TRBV28 ASRKGAVNEKLF
TRBJ2-7 many TRBV12-3/TRBV12-4 ASSLAGTGEAEQY
TRBJ2-1 many TRBV20-1 SARAPLAGGSSYNEQF
TRBJ1-1 many TRBV12-3/TRBV12-4 ASTRSGGNTEAF
TRBJ2-5 . TRBV7-9 AILRDGSYQETQY
TRBJ2-3 many TRBV11-1 ASSFLAGGPTDTQY
TRBJ1-1 . TRBV5-1 ASSLTGTHTEAF
TRBJ1-2 few TRBV12-5 ASGFHLTGGYT
TRBJ2-2 few TRBV30 AWSLEQNTGELF
TRBJ2-4 many TRBV11-2 ASSFLPGQGPGSIQY
TRBJ2-5 few TRBV12-3/TRBV12-4 ASSKGGVAGIETQY
TRBJ2-7 many TRBV12-3/TRBV12-4 ASSFGQPIYEQY
TRBJ2-2 . TRBV11-3 ASSSWVSGWTGELF
TRBJ2-5 few TRBV29-1 SVAGGEETQY
TRBJ2-5 . TRBV30 AWSGEGVLRRTQY
TRBJ1-2 . TRBV6-2/TRBV6-3 ASSLPGRPGYT
TRBJ2-3 . TRBV2 ASRRLTGDTQY
TRBJ1-5 . TRBV6-1 ATLRGQVSNQPQH
TRBJ2-1 many TRBV6-2/TRBV6-3 ASSALPGLAGGHEQF
TRBJ2-7 many TRBV10-3 AISESKDRGYGEQY
TRBJ2-7 few TRBV3-1 ASSSRMTQGEQY
TRBJ2-5 many TRBV28 ASSPLTTGSSPYQETQY
TRBJ2-7 many TRBV12-3/TRBV12-4 ASSLGTMTYEQY